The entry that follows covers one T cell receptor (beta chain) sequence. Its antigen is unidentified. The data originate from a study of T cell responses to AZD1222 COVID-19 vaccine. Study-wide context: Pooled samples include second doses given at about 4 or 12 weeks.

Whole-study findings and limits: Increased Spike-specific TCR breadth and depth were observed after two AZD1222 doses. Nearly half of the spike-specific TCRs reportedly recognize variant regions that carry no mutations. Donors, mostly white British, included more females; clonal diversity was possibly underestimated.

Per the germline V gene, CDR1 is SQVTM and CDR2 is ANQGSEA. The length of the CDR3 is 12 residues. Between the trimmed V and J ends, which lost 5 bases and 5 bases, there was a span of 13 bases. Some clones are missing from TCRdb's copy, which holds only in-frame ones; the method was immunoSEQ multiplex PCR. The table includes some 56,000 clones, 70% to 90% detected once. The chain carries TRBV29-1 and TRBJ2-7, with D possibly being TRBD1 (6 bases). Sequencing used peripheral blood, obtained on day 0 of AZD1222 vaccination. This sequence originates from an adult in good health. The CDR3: CSVSRTDHEQYF. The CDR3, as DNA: TGCAGCGTTTCCCGGACAGACCACGAGCAGTACTTC.